Below, 15 T cell receptor beta chains from the same sample are listed, as sequenced in a study of blood T cell repertoires in COVID-19. The table came from immunoSEQ multiplex PCR; TCRdb's copy has only in-frame clones and leaves some out. The sample has approximately 400,000 clones, 70% to 90% seen once. Sequences were obtained from peripheral blood. The receptors originated from a man aged 40-49 years with acute or convalescent COVID-19.

The V gene is TRBV4-1, the J gene TRBJ1-5, with TRBD1 as a possible D gene (6 bases). This CDR3 contains 21 residues. Germline values: CDR1 MGHRA, CDR2 YSYEKL. Trimming took 4 bases from V and 0 from J, leaving 28 bases between them. The CDR3 DNA reads TGCGCCAGCAGCCCTAAATACGGCAGGGGCGATGAGGGTATTAGCAATCAGCCCCAGCATTTT. This codes for CASSPKYGRGDEGISNQPQHF.

The V gene is TRBV5-1, the J gene TRBJ1-6; D remains ambiguous. Germline V CDR1 and CDR2: SGHRS, YFSETQ. Trimming stripped 4 bases from V and 4 bases from J, with 12 bases between. This CDR3 contains 15 residues. This CDR3 is CASSPGSGYNSPLHF. The CDR3 nucleotides are TGCGCCAGCAGCCCGGGGTCGGGTTATAATTCACCCCTCCACTTT.

The chain has TRBV28 and TRBJ1-2; D unclear. V lost 7 bases, J lost 8 bases, and 11 bases lay in between. The CDR3 sequence is 11 residues long. Germline-derived CDR1 and CDR2 are MDHEN and SYDVKM. For the CDR3, the DNA is TGTGCCAGCACTCCAGGCGTCGGCTACACCTTC. Its translation is CASTPGVGYTF.

This clone appeared a single time. V is TRBV28 and J is TRBJ2-7; 9 bases are a match to TRBD2. Germline loops: CDR1 MDHEN, CDR2 SYDVKM. This CDR3 has 17 residues. V shed 4 bases, J shed 4 bases, and the junction held 14 bases outside the gene matches. The CDR3 reads CASSWLGSGRSSYEQYF. In DNA, the CDR3 is TGTGCCAGCAGTTGGTTAGGCAGCGGGAGGTCATCGTACGAGCAGTACTTC.

V and J are TRBV12-5 and TRBJ1-5; weak D call: TRBD1 (5 bases). Germline V gives CDR1 LGHNT, CDR2 FRNRAP. V was clipped by 2 bases and J by 0 bases, with 11 bases between them. CDR3 size: 16 residues. CDR3 DNA: TGTGCTAGTGGTTTGCCAGGGCTGACTAGCAATCAGCCCCAGCATTTT. This sequence encodes CASGLPGLTSNQPQHF. Full variable domain (rest looked up from reference TRBV12-5 and TRBJ1-5): DARVTQTPRHKVTEMGQEVTMRCQPILGHNTVFWYRQTMMQGLELLAYFRNRAPLDDSGMPKDRFSAEMPDATLATLKIQPSEPRDSAVYFCASGLPGLTSNQPQHFGDGTRLSIL.

This chain's CDR3 is CASSSTRGPAGGYTF. The CDR3 nucleotides are TGTGCCAGCAGCTCGACGAGGGGGCCCGCTGGGGGCTACACCTTC. This chain connects TRBV11-2 to TRBJ1-2; 7 bases fit TRBD1. V was clipped by 4 bases and J by 8 bases; unmatched bases: 13. Germline CDR1 SGHAT, CDR2 FQNNGV. The CDR3 loop spans 15 amino acids.

The CDR3 region is CASSVDDRELFF. CDR3 bases: TGTGCCAGCAGCGTAGACGACAGGGAGCTGTTTTTT. The chain couples TRBV9 to TRBJ2-2; no clear D. Germline loops: CDR1 SGDLS, CDR2 YYNGEE. The V end was cut by 0 bases, the J end by 9 bases, with 6 bases between. The CDR3 covers 12 residues.

The V call is TRBV28, the J call TRBJ1-5; 12 positions match TRBD1. This CDR3 region has 15 residues. The V segment lost 6 bases and the J segment 7 bases; nucleotides outside the gene matches: 7. Germline V lookup: CDR1 MDHEN, CDR2 SYDVKM. The CDR3 nucleotides are TGTGCCAGCAGCCCTCCGGGACAGGGGGCGCAGCCCCAGCATTTT. Its translation: CASSPPGQGAQPQHF.

This clone was detected once. The V call is TRBV28, the J call TRBJ1-4; 7 bases are shared with TRBD1. This CDR3 has 15 residues. In germline, CDR1 is MDHEN, CDR2 SYDVKM. The V gene end was trimmed by 3 bases and the J gene end by 12 bases; junction bases not matched to a gene: 13. In nucleotides, the CDR3 is TGTGCCAGCAGTTTTTCGCGACAGGGCCCTGGGGAACTGTTTTTT. Encoded protein: CASSFSRQGPGELFF.

This chain links TRBV6-4 with TRBJ2-1; the match to TRBD2 covers 7 bases. The V gene's germline CDR1 is MRHNA and CDR2 SNTAGT. The CDR3 is 15 residues long. Losses at the gene ends were 5 bases for V and 4 bases for J; bases not matched to a gene: 8. Here the CDR3 reads CASSTEAGIYNEQFF. The CDR3 DNA sequence: TGTGCCAGCAGTACTGAAGCGGGGATATACAATGAGCAGTTCTTC.

The V gene is TRBV2, the J gene TRBJ2-2; D is possibly TRBD2 (6 bases). Germline CDR1 reads SNHLY; CDR2 reads FYNNEI. The CDR3 is 12 amino acids. The V end lost 5 bases, the J end lost 6 bases, and 7 bases lay between the germline ends. CDR3 residues: CASSWGAGELFF. The CDR3 region has the DNA TGTGCCAGCAGTTGGGGGGCCGGGGAGCTGTTTTTT.

The chain combines TRBV5-1 with TRBJ2-5; 7 bases map to TRBD2. The V and J ends lost 3 bases and 7 bases, in that order; junction bases with no gene match: 0. This CDR3 has 11 amino acids. The germline V gene has CDR1 SGHRS and CDR2 YFSETQ. The CDR3 nucleotides read TGCGCCAGCAGCTCTAGCGGGACCCAGTACTTC. Its translation: CASSSSGTQYF.

This sequence joins TRBV15 and TRBJ1-2; 7 bases line up with TRBD1. V shed 3 bases and J 6 bases; nucleotides not matched to a gene: 10. The CDR3 extends over 15 amino acids. The germline CDR1 and CDR2 sequences are LNHNV and YYDKDF (reference sequence). The CDR3 region is CATSRSDRVYNGYTF. CDR3 nucleotide sequence: TGTGCCACCAGCAGGTCTGACAGGGTGTACAATGGCTACACCTTC.

V and J are TRBV5-8 and TRBJ2-1, with 10 bases lining up with TRBD1. The CDR3 covers 14 residues. J lost 6 bases, V lost 2 bases, and 2 bases had no gene match. Germline CDR1 SGHTS, CDR2 YDEGEE. This chain's CDR3 is CASSLRTGGNEQFF. The DNA of the CDR3 is TGTGCCAGCAGCTTACGGACAGGGGGCAATGAGCAGTTCTTC.

V gene TRBV6-5 combines with J gene TRBJ1-5; 10 positions agree with TRBD1. There are 15 residues in the CDR3. The germline CDR1 and CDR2 sequences are MNHEY and SVGAGI. The J segment lost 1 base and the V segment lost 6 bases, leaving 3 bases of the junction unmatched. The CDR3 reads CASRRQGASNQPQHF. The CDR3, as DNA: TGTGCCAGCAGACGACAGGGGGCAAGCAATCAGCCCCAGCATTTT.